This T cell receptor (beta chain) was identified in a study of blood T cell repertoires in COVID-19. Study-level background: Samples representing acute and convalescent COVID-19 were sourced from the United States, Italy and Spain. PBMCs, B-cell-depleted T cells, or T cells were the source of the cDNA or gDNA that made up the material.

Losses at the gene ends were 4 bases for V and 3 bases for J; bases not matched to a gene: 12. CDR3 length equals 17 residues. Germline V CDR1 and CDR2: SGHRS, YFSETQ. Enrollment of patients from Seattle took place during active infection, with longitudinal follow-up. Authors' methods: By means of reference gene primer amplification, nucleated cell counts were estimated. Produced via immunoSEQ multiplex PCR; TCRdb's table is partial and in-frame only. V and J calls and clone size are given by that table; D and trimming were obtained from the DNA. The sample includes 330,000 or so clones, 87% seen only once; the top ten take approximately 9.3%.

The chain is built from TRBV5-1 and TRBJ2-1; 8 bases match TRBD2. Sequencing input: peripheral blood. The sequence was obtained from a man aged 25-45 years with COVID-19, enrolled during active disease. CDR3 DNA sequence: TGCGCCAGCAGCCCCTCGGGGGGGGCAGGCCTCTACAATGAGCAGTTCTTC. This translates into CASSPSGGAGLYNEQFF.